These T cell receptor beta chains were read from a single sample in a study of Graves' ophthalmopathy and Graves' hyperthyroidism. TCRdb re-called the multiplex PCR reads through MiXCR, storing one row per CDR3 protein. The sample records 450,000 or so distinct CDR3 sequences, 14% being singletons. The sequenced material came from blood. The receptors stem from a woman aged 25 to 39 with Graves' ophthalmopathy. CDR3s include the opening cysteine and the closing phenylalanine or tryptophan. D genes are given only for firm matches. Clone size, where shown, is once, few, many, or a class for clones that have expanded.

j_call clone_size cdr3_length d_call v_call cdr3_aa cdr3_nt
TRBJ2-7 many 15 TRBD1 TRBV19 CASSWGPTGYYEQYF TGTGCCAGTAGTTGGGGCCCGACAGGGTACTACGAGCAGTACTTC
TRBJ2-7 many 14 TRBD2 TRBV28 CASRPPGGFYEQYF TGTGCCAGCAGACCTCCCGGGGGGTTCTACGAGCAGTACTTC
TRBJ1-4 many 13 TRBD1 TRBV25-1 CASSVTQGGKLFF TGTGCCAGCAGTGTCACGCAGGGGGGAAAACTGTTTTTT
TRBJ1-3 many 13 - TRBV28 CASSPRSGNTIYF TGTGCCAGCAGCCCCCGATCTGGAAACACCATATATTTT
TRBJ1-2 many 14 - TRBV5-1 CASSSTGTERLGTF TGCGCCAGCAGCTCAACAGGGACTGAGAGGCTGGGCACCTTC
TRBJ1-3 many 13 - TRBV30 CAWGQSSGNTIYF TGTGCCTGGGGACAGTCCTCTGGAAACACCATATATTTT
TRBJ2-2 - 14 - TRBV6-5 CASSSGEYTGELFF TGTGCCAGCAGTTCCGGGGAGTACACCGGGGAGCTGTTTTTT
TRBJ2-7 many 14 TRBD1 TRBV6-1 CASNPGTGQYEQYF TGTGCCAGCAACCCCGGGACAGGCCAATACGAGCAGTACTTC
TRBJ2-5 - 16 TRBD2 TRBV24-1 CATSDRTSGRRETQYF TGTGCCACCAGTGATCGGACTAGCGGGAGGAGAGAGACCCAGTACTTC
TRBJ2-7 many 11 - TRBV7-9 CASSTGYEQYF TGTGCCAGCAGTACCGGCTACGAGCAGTACTTC
TRBJ1-1 many 12 - TRBV7-9 CASSFMTGEAFF TGTGCCAGCAGTTTCATGACAGGCGAAGCTTTCTTT
TRBJ2-2 few 15 TRBD1 TRBV7-9 CASSFQGADTGELFF TGTGCCAGCAGTTTCCAGGGGGCGGACACCGGGGAGCTGTTTTTT
TRBJ1-3 many 15 - TRBV30 CAWSVDPGFGNTIYF TGTGCCTGGAGTGTAGACCCAGGCTTTGGAAACACCATATATTTT
TRBJ2-5 many 17 - TRBV28 CATNSGKSPYYQETQYF TGTGCCACCAATAGCGGAAAATCACCTTATTACCAAGAGACCCAGTACTTC
TRBJ2-2 many 13 - TRBV10-3 CAIPLDNTGELFF TGTGCCATCCCCCTGGATAACACCGGGGAGCTGTTTTTT
TRBJ1-1 many 14 TRBD1 TRBV5-1 CATRTGGMNTEAFF TGCGCCACCAGGACAGGGGGGATGAACACTGAAGCTTTCTTT
TRBJ2-7 - 15 - TRBV27 CASSLSYVKRYEQYF TGTGCCAGCAGTTTATCTTACGTTAAGAGGTACGAGCAGTACTTC
TRBJ2-7 - 17 - TRBV4-2 CASSPGVGRTTNYEQYF TGTGCCAGCAGCCCCGGCGTCGGCCGGACAACTAACTACGAGCAGTACTTC
TRBJ1-3 - 14 - TRBV12-3/TRBV12-4 CASSLSGLGNTIYF TGTGCCAGCAGTTTATCAGGGTTAGGAAACACCATATATTTT
TRBJ1-2 many 13 - TRBV2 CASSVGRDYGYTF TGTGCCAGCAGTGTGGGAAGGGACTATGGCTACACCTTC
TRBJ1-5 many 13 - TRBV20-1 CSAKPTGNQPQHF TGCAGTGCAAAACCCACAGGAAATCAGCCCCAGCATTTT
TRBJ1-6 many 14 TRBD1 TRBV30 CAWVDRERRSPLHF TGTGCCTGGGTAGACAGGGAAAGAAGATCACCCCTCCACTTT
TRBJ1-2 many 13 TRBD1 TRBV6-5 CASNRDSGYGYTF TGTGCCAGCAACCGGGACAGTGGCTATGGCTACACCTTC
TRBJ2-7 many 15 - TRBV28 CASSLFDFPSGEQYF TGTGCCAGCAGTTTATTCGACTTCCCGTCGGGCGAGCAGTACTTC
TRBJ2-4 many 13 - TRBV7-8 CASSPTAKNIKYF TGTGCCAGCAGCCCAACAGCCAAAAACATTAAGTACTTC
TRBJ2-7 few 15 - TRBV18 CASSPPEQLGGEQYF TGTGCCAGCTCCCCCCCTGAGCAACTTGGAGGTGAGCAGTACTTC